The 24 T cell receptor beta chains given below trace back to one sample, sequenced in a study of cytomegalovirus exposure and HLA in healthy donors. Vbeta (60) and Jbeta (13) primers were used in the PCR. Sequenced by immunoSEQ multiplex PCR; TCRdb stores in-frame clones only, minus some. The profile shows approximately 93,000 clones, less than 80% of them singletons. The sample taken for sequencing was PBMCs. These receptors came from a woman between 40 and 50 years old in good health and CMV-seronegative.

The CDR3 DNA is TGTGCCAGCAGCTTACAACAGGACAGTGGCTACACCTTC. Its translation: CASSLQQDSGYTF. This chain uses TRBV7-9 with TRBJ1-2; D possibly corresponds to TRBD1 (6 bases). Germline V CDR1 and CDR2: SEHNR, FQNEAQ (reference sequence). The CDR3 length is 13 residues. Between the trimmed V and J ends, which lost 2 bases and 7 bases, there was a span of 11 bases.

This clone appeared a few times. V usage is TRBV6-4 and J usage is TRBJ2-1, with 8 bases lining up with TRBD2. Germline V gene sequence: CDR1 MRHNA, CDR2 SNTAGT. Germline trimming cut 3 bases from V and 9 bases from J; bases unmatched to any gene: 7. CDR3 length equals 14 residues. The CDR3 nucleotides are TGTGCCAGCAGTGATGGTAGCGGGACTGGTGAGCAGTTCTTC. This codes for CASSDGSGTGEQFF.

The CDR3 DNA sequence: TGTGCCAGCAGTCCCCGGACAGCCAGCTCCTACAATGAGCAGTTCTTC. Amino acids: CASSPRTASSYNEQFF. This chain links TRBV27 with TRBJ2-1; possibly TRBD1 for D (6 bases). CDR1 and CDR2 from the germline V gene are MNHEY and SMNVEV (reference sequence). This CDR3 has 16 residues. Trimming stripped 5 bases from V and 0 bases from J, with 14 bases between.

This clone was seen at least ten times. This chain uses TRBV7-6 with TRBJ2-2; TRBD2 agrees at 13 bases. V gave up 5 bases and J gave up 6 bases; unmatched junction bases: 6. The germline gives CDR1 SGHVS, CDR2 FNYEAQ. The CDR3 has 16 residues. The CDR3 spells CASSPWTSGSSGELFF. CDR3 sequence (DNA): TGTGCCAGCAGCCCGTGGACTAGCGGGAGCTCCGGGGAGCTGTTTTTT. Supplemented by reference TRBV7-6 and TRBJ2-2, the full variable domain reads GAGVSQSPRYKVTKRGQDVALRCDPISGHVSLYWYRQALGQGPEFLTYFNYEAQQDKSGLPNDRFSAERPEGSISTLTIQRTEQRDSAMYRCASSPWTSGSSGELFFGEGSRLTVL.

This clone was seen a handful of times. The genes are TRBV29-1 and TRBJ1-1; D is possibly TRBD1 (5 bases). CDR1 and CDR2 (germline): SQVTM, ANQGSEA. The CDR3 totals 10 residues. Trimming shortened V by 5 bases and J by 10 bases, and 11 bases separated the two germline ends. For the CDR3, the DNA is TGCAGCGTTCAGTATGGGGCAGCTTTCTTT. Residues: CSVQYGAAFF.

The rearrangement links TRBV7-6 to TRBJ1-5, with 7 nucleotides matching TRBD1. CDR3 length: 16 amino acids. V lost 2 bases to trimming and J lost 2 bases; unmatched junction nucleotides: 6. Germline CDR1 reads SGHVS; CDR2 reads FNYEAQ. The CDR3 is CASSLTLGGGNQPQHF. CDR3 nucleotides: TGTGCCAGCAGCTTAACGTTAGGGGGCGGCAATCAGCCCCAGCATTTT.

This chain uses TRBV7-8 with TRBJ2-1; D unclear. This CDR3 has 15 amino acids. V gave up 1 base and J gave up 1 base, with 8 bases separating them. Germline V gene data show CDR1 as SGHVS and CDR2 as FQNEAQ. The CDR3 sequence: CASSLVGSSYNEQFF. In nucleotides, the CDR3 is TGTGCCAGCAGCTTAGTTGGTAGTTCCTACAATGAGCAGTTCTTC.

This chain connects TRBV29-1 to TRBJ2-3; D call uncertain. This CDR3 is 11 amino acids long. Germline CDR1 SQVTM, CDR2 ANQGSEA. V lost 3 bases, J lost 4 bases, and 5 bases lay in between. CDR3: CSVEAADTQYF. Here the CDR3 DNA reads TGCAGCGTTGAGGCGGCAGATACGCAGTATTTT.

CDR3 loop: CASSYAPLSSYEQYF. CDR3 nucleotide sequence: TGTGCCAGCAGTTACGCCCCTCTAAGCTCCTACGAGCAGTACTTC. This chain connects TRBV6-5 to TRBJ2-7; D unresolved. V was cut by 2 bases and J by 0 bases, with 11 bases left in between. The CDR3 runs 15 residues. The germline V gene has CDR1 MNHEY and CDR2 SVGAGI.

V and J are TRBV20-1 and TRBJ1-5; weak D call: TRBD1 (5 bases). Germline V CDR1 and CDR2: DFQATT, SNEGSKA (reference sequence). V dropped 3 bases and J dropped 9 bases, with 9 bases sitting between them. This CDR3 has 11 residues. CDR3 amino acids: CSASPQGPQHF. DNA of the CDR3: TGCAGTGCTAGCCCCCAGGGGCCCCAGCATTTT.

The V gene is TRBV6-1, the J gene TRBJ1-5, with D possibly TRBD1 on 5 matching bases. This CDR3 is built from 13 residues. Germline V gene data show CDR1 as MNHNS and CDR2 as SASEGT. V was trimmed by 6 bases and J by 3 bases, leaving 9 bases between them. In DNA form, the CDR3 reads TGTGCCAGCAGGGACACCCTCAATCAGCCCCAGCATTTT. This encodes CASRDTLNQPQHF.

The CDR3 region has the DNA TGCGCCAGCAGCCAGGAGACAGGGAACCCCTACGAGCAGTACTTC. Protein sequence: CASSQETGNPYEQYF. The rearrangement joins TRBV4-1 to TRBJ2-5; 7 positions match TRBD1. The end of the DNA fits TRBJ2-7 better, so the J call may be wrong. CDR1 is MGHRA and CDR2 is YSYEKL in the germline V gene. The length of the CDR3 is 15 residues.

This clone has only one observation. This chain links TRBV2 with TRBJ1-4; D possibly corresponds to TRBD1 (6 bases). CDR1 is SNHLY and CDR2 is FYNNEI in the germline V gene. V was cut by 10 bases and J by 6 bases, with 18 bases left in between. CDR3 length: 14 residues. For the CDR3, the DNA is TGTGCCAACAGACAGGACCAAGGGTATGAAAAACTGTTTTTT. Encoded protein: CANRQDQGYEKLFF.

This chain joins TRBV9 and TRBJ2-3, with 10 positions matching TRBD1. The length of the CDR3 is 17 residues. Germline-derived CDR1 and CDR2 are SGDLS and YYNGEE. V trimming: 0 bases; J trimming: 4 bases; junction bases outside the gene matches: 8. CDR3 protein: CASSVVPTGTGADTQYF. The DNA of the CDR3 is TGTGCCAGCAGCGTAGTACCTACCGGGACAGGGGCAGATACGCAGTATTTT.

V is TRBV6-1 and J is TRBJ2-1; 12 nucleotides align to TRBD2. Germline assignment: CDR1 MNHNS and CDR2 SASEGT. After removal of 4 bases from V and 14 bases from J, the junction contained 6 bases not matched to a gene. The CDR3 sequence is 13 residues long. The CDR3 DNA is TGTGCCAGCAGTGGGGGACTAGCGGGCGGAAAGTTCTTC. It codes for CASSGGLAGGKFF.

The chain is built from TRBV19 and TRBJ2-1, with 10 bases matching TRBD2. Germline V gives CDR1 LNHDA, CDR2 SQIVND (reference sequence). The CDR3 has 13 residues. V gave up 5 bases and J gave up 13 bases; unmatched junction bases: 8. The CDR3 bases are TGTGCCAGTAGTTCGAGCGGGAGGGGATCTCAGTTCTTC. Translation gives CASSSSGRGSQFF.

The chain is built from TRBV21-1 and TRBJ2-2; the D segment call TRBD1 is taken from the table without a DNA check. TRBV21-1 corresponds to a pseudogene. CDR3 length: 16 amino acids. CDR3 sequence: CASISMGTENTGELFF. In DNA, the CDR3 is TGTGCCAGCATCTCAATGGGGACAGAGAACACCGGGGAGCTGTTTTTT.

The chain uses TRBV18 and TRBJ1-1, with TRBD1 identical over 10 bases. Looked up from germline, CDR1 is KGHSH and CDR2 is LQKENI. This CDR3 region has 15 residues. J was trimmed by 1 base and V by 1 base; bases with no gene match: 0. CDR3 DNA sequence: TGTGCCAGCTCACCACGGACAGGGGGGAACACTGAAGCTTTCTTT. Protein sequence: CASSPRTGGNTEAFF.

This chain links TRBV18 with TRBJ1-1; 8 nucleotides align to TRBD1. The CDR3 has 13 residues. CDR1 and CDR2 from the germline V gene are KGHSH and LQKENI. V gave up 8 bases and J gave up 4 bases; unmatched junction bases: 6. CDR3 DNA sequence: TGTGCCAGCCGGGGCCAGGGGGCCACTGAAGCTTTCTTT. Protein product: CASRGQGATEAFF.

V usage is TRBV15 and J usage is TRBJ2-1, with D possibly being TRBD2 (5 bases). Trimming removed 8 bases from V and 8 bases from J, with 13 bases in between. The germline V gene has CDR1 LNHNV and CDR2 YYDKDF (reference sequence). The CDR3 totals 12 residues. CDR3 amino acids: CATSVGIDEQFF. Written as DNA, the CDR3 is TGTGCCACCTCCGTCGGGATTGATGAGCAGTTCTTC.

CDR3 protein: CSIQGLHSGANVLTF. The CDR3 nucleotides are TGCAGCATTCAGGGGTTACACTCTGGGGCCAACGTCCTGACTTTC. This chain links TRBV29-1 with TRBJ2-6; TRBD1 might be the D (6 bases). Per the germline V gene, CDR1 is SQVTM and CDR2 is ANQGSEA. The CDR3 contains 15 residues. Trimming took off 8 bases at V and 0 bases at J, with 14 bases between the two ends.

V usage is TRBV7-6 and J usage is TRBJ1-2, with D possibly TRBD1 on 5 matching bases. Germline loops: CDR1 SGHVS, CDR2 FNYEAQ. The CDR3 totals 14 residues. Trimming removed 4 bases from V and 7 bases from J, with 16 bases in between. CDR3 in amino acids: CASSSGVGVSGYTF. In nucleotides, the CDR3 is TGTGCCAGCAGCTCGGGAGTGGGGGTCAGTGGCTACACCTTC.

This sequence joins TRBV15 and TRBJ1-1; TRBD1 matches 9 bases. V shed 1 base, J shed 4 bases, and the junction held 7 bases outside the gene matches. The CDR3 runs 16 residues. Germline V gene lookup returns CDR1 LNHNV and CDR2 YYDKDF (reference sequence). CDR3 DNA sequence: TGTGCCACCAGCAGAGGGAGGGACAGGGTAGGCACTGAAGCTTTCTTT. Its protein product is CATSRGRDRVGTEAFF.

The CDR3 bases are TGTGCCAGCAGCTCCAGTTCCTACGAGCAGTACTTC. Its protein product is CASSSSSYEQYF. The rearrangement uses TRBV6-5 and TRBJ2-7, with no clear D. This CDR3 comprises 12 residues. V shed 6 bases and J shed 1 base, with 7 bases lying between them. Looked up from germline, CDR1 is MNHEY and CDR2 is SVGAGI.